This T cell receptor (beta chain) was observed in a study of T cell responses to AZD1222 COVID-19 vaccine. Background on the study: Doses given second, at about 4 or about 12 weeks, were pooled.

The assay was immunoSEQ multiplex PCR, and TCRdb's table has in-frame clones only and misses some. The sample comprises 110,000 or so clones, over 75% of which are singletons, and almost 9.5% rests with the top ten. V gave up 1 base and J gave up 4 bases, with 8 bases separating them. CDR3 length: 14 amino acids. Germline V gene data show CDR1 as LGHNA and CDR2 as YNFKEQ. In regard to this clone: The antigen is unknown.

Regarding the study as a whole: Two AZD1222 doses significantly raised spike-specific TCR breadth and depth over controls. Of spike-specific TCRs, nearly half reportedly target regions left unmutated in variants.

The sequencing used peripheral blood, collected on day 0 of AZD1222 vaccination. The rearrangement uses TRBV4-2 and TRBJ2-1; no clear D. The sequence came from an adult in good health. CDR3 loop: CASSQVGTYNEQFF. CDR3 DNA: TGTGCCAGCAGCCAAGTGGGCACTTACAATGAGCAGTTCTTC.